The TCR beta chain under discussion was sequenced for a study of spatial heterogeneity in lung cancer. About the study: Fewer alpha-chain than beta-chain sequences were consistently detected.

Specified time point: sample taken at primary tumor resection. TCRs were sequenced from unsorted whole RNA of tumor, nontumor lung or PBMC. There were 72 donors, all of them untreated patients with early-stage non-small cell lung cancer. This clonotype was found many times. Its antigen is unknown. TCRdb used MiXCR to reprocess the 5' RACE reads, holding one entry per CDR3 protein. The sample records approximately 90,000 distinct CDR3 sequences, roughly 9.5% being singletons. Germline CDR1 reads SGHRS; CDR2 reads YFSETQ. The CDR3 extends over 16 amino acids. V was clipped by 2 bases and J by 2 bases; unmatched bases: 4. Study-wide points: Expanded tumor TCRs that were ubiquitous appeared in blood more at resection than follow-up.

The receptor was isolated from a male donor with early-stage non-small cell lung cancer. The rearrangement links TRBV5-1 to TRBJ2-3; the match to TRBD2 covers 11 bases. Sequencing used PBMCs, obtained at surgery. CDR3 nucleotide sequence: TGCGCCAGCAGCTTACCGGGACTAGCGGTCACAGATACGCAGTATTTT. Protein sequence: CASSLPGLAVTDTQYF.